Sequencing of this TCR beta chain was carried out in a study of metastatic and nonmetastatic thyroid tumors. In the authors' workflow: To classify distant metastasis in papillary thyroid cancer, a model was built from CDR3 differences across clinicopathological groups. MiXCR was used by TCRdb to re-call the PCR reads. What appears here as the V and J calls and clone size reflects TCRdb's work, not the paper's. The sample lists 30,000 to 35,000 clones, approximately 15% occurring once. The ends were cut back, 9 bases at V and 2 bases at J, with 10 bases in the middle. The CDR3 sequence is 13 residues long. Not a single patient had been given any form of treatment at any point before undergoing thyroid surgery.

The chain carries TRBV12-3 or TRBV12-4 and TRBJ2-2, with D tentatively TRBD1 (5 bases). Input material: blood. The clonotype originates from a male donor with papillary thyroid cancer or a benign thyroid nodule (not recorded which). Some clones in this sample may be carry-over from other donors' samples. CDR3 sequence reads: CASRTLNTGELFF. CDR3 sequence (DNA): TGTGCCAGTCGGACACTTAACACCGGGGAGCTGTTTTTT.